This TCR beta chain was sequenced for a study of T cell responses to AZD1222 COVID-19 vaccine. Only in-frame clones appear in the TCRdb table, and some are missing; sequencing was by immunoSEQ multiplex PCR. Among 100,000 to 150,000 clones listed, roughly nine tenths were seen once. Germline CDR1 reads SGDLS; CDR2 reads YYNGEE. The CDR3 loop spans 13 amino acids. Trimming stripped 0 bases from V and 6 bases from J, with 6 bases between. Notes on the study in general: There were vaccine-associated CD4 TCRs across spike, dominant at 160-218 and 743-854.

This clone appeared once. Its antigen is as yet unknown. The genes are TRBV9 and TRBJ2-2; D not certain. The specimen was peripheral blood, collected on day 0 of AZD1222 vaccination. The TCR originated in an adult in good health. CDR3 loop: CASSVERAGELFF. Here the CDR3 DNA reads TGTGCCAGCAGCGTAGAAAGGGCCGGGGAGCTGTTTTTT.